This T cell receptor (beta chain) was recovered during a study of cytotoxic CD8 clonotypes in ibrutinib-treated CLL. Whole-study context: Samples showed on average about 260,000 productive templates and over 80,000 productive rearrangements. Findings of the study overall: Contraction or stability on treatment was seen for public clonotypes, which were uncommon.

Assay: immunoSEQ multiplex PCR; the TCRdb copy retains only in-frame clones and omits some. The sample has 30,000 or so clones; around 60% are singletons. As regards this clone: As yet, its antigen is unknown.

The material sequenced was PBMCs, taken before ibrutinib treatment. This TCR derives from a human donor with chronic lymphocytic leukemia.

As DNA, the CDR3 is TGTGCCAGCAGCGGAGGACAGGGTCCTCAGCCCCAGCATTTT. Amino acids: CASSGGQGPQPQHF. This chain connects TRBV9 to TRBJ1-5, with 8 positions matching TRBD1. CDR1 is SGDLS and CDR2 is YYNGEE in the germline V gene. V lost 3 bases to trimming and J lost 6 bases; unmatched junction nucleotides: 5. The CDR3 consists of 14 residues.